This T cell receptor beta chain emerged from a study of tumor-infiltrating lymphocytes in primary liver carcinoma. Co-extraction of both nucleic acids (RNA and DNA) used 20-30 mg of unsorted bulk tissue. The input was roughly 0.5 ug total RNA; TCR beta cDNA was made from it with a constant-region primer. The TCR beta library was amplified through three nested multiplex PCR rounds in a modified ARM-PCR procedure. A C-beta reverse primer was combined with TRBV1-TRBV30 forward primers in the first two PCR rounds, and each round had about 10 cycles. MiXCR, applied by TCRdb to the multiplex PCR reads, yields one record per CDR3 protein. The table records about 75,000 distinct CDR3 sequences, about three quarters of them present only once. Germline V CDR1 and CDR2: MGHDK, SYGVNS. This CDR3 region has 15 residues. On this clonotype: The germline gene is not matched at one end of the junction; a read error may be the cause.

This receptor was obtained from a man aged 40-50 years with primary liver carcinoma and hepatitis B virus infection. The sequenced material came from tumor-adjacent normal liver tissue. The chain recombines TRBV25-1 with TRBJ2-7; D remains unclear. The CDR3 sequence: CASSDRRMESFEQYF. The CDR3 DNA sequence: TGTGCCAGCAGTGACAGGCGGATGGAGTCCTTCGAGCAGTACTTC.